This T cell receptor (beta chain) is from a study of cytomegalovirus exposure and HLA in healthy donors (TCRdb year 2017). For the wider study: In an earlier analysis of around 540 of the donors, 250 to 350 Gb of sequence data and 90 million to 130 million unique TCR beta sequences from roughly 200 million T cells were reported. Along with the approximately 600-subject first cohort, a separate validation cohort of around 120 different subjects was used. HLA typing included class I and class II loci at four-digit resolution. About 300 gigabases of sequencing data and approximately 85 million unique TCR sequences were included in an early release covering about 700 HLA-typed donors. The study was designed to test whether signatures of past pathogen exposure could be identified by cataloging public T cell receptors. The later analysis used no new phenotypic data to find candidate immune exposures, relying instead on TCR beta sequences and their occurrence across donors. In a later analysis, previously published TCR beta repertoires from 500 to 750 donors were re-analyzed and high-resolution HLA genotyping was added so that TCR occurrence patterns could be studied. A later genetic analysis took genome-wide SNP genotypes for about three fifths of the 666 donors and used that subset as a discovery cohort. High-throughput TCR immunosequencing, statistical association of individual TCRs with disease status, and machine learning were combined to predict cytomegalovirus infection status. The study profiled the T cell repertoires of around 700 subjects by immunosequencing and related them to cytomegalovirus serostatus. Of the approximately 400 genotyped donors, roughly 85% fell in the genetic ancestry cluster associated with self-reported Caucasian donors. An earlier analysis of more than 450 of the donors used high-throughput TCR beta sequencing to judge whether each TCR beta V gene segment behaved as functional or pseudogenic. Typing coverage varied by locus: roughly 620-630 donors for A, B, C, DRB1 and DQB1; 522 for DQA1; some 610 for DPA1; under 490 for DPB1. All discovery cohort repertoires had been generated using a single sequencing platform. Four or five DR-DQ haplotypes were treated as single units for association and clustering because of strong linkage in the cohort. Among about 370 genotyped donors of the cohort, an average of around 240,000 unique TCR beta nucleotide sequences was sequenced per donor, of which roughly 17% were non-productive. Donor age, sex, ethnicity and CMV serostatus were compiled together with the repertoire data.

Cut back by 0 bases and 5 bases, the V and J ends lie 6 bases apart. From its cysteine to its phenylalanine, the CDR3 spans 14 amino acids. Only the CDR3 DNA is retained, 42 bases long and in frame from the first base. Per the germline V gene (reference sequence), SGHNT is the CDR1 and YYREEE is the CDR2. Preparation of the library involved the immunoSEQ multiplex PCR assay. A mixture of 60 forward primers for TCR Vbeta segments and 13 reverse primers for TCR Jbeta segments was used in the multiplex PCR. A multiplex PCR assay on genomic DNA amplified the CDR3 region of rearranged TCR beta genes. Amplified TCR beta libraries were sequenced as 87-base-pair reads on the Illumina HiSeq System. Regarding the original processing steps: In a later analysis, about 80 million unique TCR beta chains were counted across the 666 repertoires, and about 10 million of these chains were shared by at least two donors. Raw reads were error-corrected and collapsed into unique sequences with a nearest-neighbor algorithm that merged closely related sequences to remove PCR and sequencing errors. CDR3 sequences were aligned to IMGT reference sequences to assign V, D and J gene segments. Each retained sequence needed at least a six-nucleotide match to both a V gene segment and a J gene segment. Rearrangements were classified as productive when the CDR3 lacked stop codons and remained in frame with V and J, and all other rearrangements were classified as non-productive. CDR3 was defined according to IMGT convention as the region running from the second conserved V-encoded cysteine to the conserved J-encoded phenylalanine. Sequences without an unambiguous match to a single V gene segment were excluded from the earlier analysis of 450 to 750 of the donors. In an earlier analysis of some 590 of the donors, a V segment was called functional when productive rearrangements were above 56.7%, and segregating when the standard deviation between donors exceeded 5%. A statistical classification framework was developed to diagnose cytomegalovirus status using the catalog of TCR beta chain sequences. In a later analysis, V and J genes were assigned by comparing TCR nucleotide sequences against IMGT/GENE-DB human TR gene sequences. Using the TCRdist pipeline, a later analysis assigned CDR3 sequences along with most-parsimonious VDJ recombination scenarios. In a later analysis, each TCR beta chain was defined by its CDR3 amino acid sequence together with its V-gene family, and reads lacking a unique V-gene family were excluded. A later analysis removed 592 highly shared, low-generation-probability nucleotide sequences to deal with suspected cross-contamination and a sequencing artifact. For each public chain, a later analysis derived a clonal expansion index from normalized ranks of inferred template counts within each repertoire. In a later analysis, generation probabilities were computed using a VDJ recombination model fitted to out-of-frame rearrangements, and the results were checked against IGoR. In a later analysis, TCR-TCR, TCR-HLA and TCR-CMV co-occurrence was scored with hypergeometric tests, and a repertoire-size bias correction was applied to TCR pairs. False discovery rates were estimated in a later analysis by permuting HLA or CMV assignments 20 times. In a later analysis, co-occurring TCRs were grouped using DBSCAN, with TCRdist sequence similarity added in when clustering inside HLA-allele-positive subsets. Co-occurrence clustering excluded repertoires with fewer than 30,000 or more than 120,000 public chains, plus five with anomalous nucleotide sharing. What TCRdb holds here is the immuneACCESS table cut down to in-frame rearrangements. Part of the clones is not present; checked against another copy, under half of the missing clones reflect an unresolved V gene, and the others are unexplained. D and trimming come from the DNA, and the V and J calls and clone size come from that table. The sample profile shows approximately 120,000 clones; around 83% of them were found once. Together, the top ten hold about 6.7% of the sample.

On the study overall, not on this receptor specifically: Because counts were too low, approximately 15 rarely observed V segments, including chromosome 9 orphons, were excluded from the earlier analysis of a few hundred of the donors. A later genetic analysis associated a missense DCLRE1C variant with V-gene and J-gene trimming of TCR beta chains, and an independent cohort replicated the association. In an earlier analysis of under 600 of the donors, most TCR beta V segments were observed in productive rearrangements about 87% or about 30% of the time, broadly matching IMGT annotations. A group of highly shared sequence variants was considered likely to be a technical artifact of the sequencing pipeline. In a later analysis, several top co-occurrence clusters were reported to appear linked to parvovirus B19, influenza, CMV and Epstein-Barr virus. Compared with equally common non-associated chains, HLA-associated TCR beta chains in a later analysis were more clonally expanded and had lower generation probabilities. Presence/absence analyses assumed roughly uniform sequencing depth across donors, an assumption that may not hold. A further reported finding was that TCR beta sequences accurately predicted the HLA-A and HLA-B alleles for most subjects in the first cohort. Immune exposure information for the cohort was limited to CMV serostatus. Cytomegalovirus status was reported to be diagnosed by the classifier with high specificity and sensitivity in both the original and validation cohorts. This cohort had only TCR beta chains sequenced, and the lack of alpha or paired-chain data limited which features could be detected. In a later analysis, the rate of TCR association differed among HLA loci, with DRB1 alleles having the most associated TCRs and HLA-C alleles having the fewest. In vitro tests confirmed that a few of the cytomegalovirus-associated TCR beta chains recognize cytomegalovirus antigens. A total of 150 or so TCR beta chains were listed by the study as associated with cytomegalovirus. Linkage disequilibrium might explain the correlated functional status among segregating V segments, but an unknown experimental factor could not be excluded. Specific HLA alleles were associated with 15,000 to 20,000 TCR beta sequences at a false discovery rate of 0.05 in a later analysis. It was suggested by the authors that the approach could potentially be generalized to other disease states and immunological phenotypes. Assigning TCR associations to individual alleles was difficult when HLA alleles, especially DR and DQ, strongly co-occurred. Across donors, most TCR sequences were observed very rarely, whereas some public TCRs were present in many individuals. Because HLA typing was unavailable for some donors at each locus, only the typed subset was used in association tests. Some IMGT-functional V segments, including TRBV6-2 and TRBV6-3, could not be distinguished by the 87-base-pair reads and were therefore excluded. In a later genetic analysis, fewer N-insertions in productive TCRs were reported among donors in an Asian-associated ancestry cluster than the roughly 700-donor mean. In a later analysis, most CMV-associated TCR beta chains were found to appear HLA-restricted, with HLA associations seemingly driven largely by CMV exposure.

In total, more than 500 healthy bone marrow donors made up the cohort. At the time of sampling, every cohort member was nominally healthy, though immune exposures that went unrecorded were likely present. The donor tested CMV seropositive, placing the donor among the approximately 290 seropositive members of the cohort. Every donor gave a peripheral blood sample, and the peripheral blood mononuclear cells from that sample were used for TCR beta sequencing. The Qiagen DNeasy Blood Extraction Kit was used to extract genomic DNA from the blood cell samples. With respect to this clone: No cognate antigen has been identified for it. Per-nucleotide qualities are absent, and no much larger clonotype sits a single base away.

The rearrangement joined TRBV5-4 to TRBJ1-6; there is no confident call for the D gene. This sequence originates from a woman in her thirties in good health and CMV-seropositive. The sequencing input was PBMCs. The DNA reads as follows: TGTGCCAGCAGCTTGGTGGGAGATAATTCACCCCTCCACTTT. It is translated as CASSLVGDNSPLHF.